This T cell receptor beta chain was found in a study of T cells in Graves' hyperthyroidism and ophthalmopathy. For the study at large: At the time of initial diagnosis and before any treatment, peripheral blood was collected. Study-wide results and caveats: Most clonotypes that expanded in the thyroid above 0.001 also showed up in blood.

Ophthalmopathy patients had moderate-to-severe active disease, CAS ≥3, NOSPECS ≥4, and disease duration under 3 months. Patients with uncontrolled infections, other autoimmune diseases, pregnancy or lactation were excluded. This clonotype was detected a few times. Its antigen remains unknown. Using RNA transcripts as the source, TCR beta CDR3 regions were amplified. When the TCR CDR3 underwent first-round RT-PCR, the HTBI primer set was used. MiXCR, run by TCRdb on the multiplex PCR reads, gives a single entry per CDR3 protein. The sample records 600,000 or so distinct CDR3 sequences, 14% being singletons. The germline CDR1 and CDR2 sequences are SEHNR and FQNEAQ (reference sequence). The CDR3 is 14 amino acids. The V and J ends lost 1 base and 4 bases respectively, with 10 bases between them.

The origin of this receptor is a woman in her forties or fifties with Graves' ophthalmopathy. This chain links TRBV7-9 with TRBJ1-2; D not certain. Sequencing used blood. CDR3 nucleotides: TGTGCCAGCAGCTTAGAGTCCTACTCCTATGGCTACACCTTC. Translation: CASSLESYSYGYTF.